The sequence of this T cell receptor (beta chain) was determined in a study of CD8 T cells in ankylosing spondylitis. By quantitative 5'-RACE with molecular barcodes, the TCR beta libraries were made. From the 5' RACE reads, TCRdb called clonotypes with MiXCR, one entry per CDR3 protein. The table lists 50,000 to 65,000 distinct CDR3 sequences, 6.5% to 9% of them singletons. This clonotype was counted at least ten times. The CDR3 is 16 amino acids. The ends lost 0 bases at V and 3 bases at J; junction bases unmatched: 4. Germline CDR1 is SGHRS and CDR2 is YFSETQ. J is TRBJ2-1 and V is TRBV5-1; TRBD1 matches 9 bases. The sequenced sample was blood, either unsorted or a sorted T cell fraction (not recorded which). This TCR was recovered from a female donor with ankylosing spondylitis or in good health (not recorded which). CDR3 residues: CASSLGGQGRYNEQFF. The DNA of the CDR3 is TGCGCCAGCAGCTTGGGGGGACAGGGTCGCTACAATGAGCAGTTCTTC.